The 8 T cell receptor beta chains given below trace back to one sample, sequenced in a study of T cell repertoires in cytomegalovirus infection. TCRdb analysed the reads with MiXCR anew, one entry per CDR3 protein. The sample yields more than 500,000 distinct CDR3 sequences, 16% seen once. The sequenced sample consisted of CD8+ T cells from PBMCs. The receptors shown here come from a human donor in good health (CMV status not recorded). Some clones in this sample may be carry-over from other donors' samples.

This clonotype was counted many times. The V and J genes are TRBV7-3 and TRBJ2-3; D is ambiguous. Per germline, CDR1 SGHTA and CDR2 FQGTGA. V was clipped by 3 bases and J by 2 bases, with 24 bases between them. The CDR3 runs to 19 residues. DNA of the CDR3: TGTGCCAGCAGCTTTTACCCCCTCGGTATGGGTGGCTCCACAGATACGCAGTATTTT. This encodes CASSFYPLGMGGSTDTQYF.

This chain joins TRBV27 and TRBJ2-3; 13 positions agree with TRBD2. In germline, CDR1 is MNHEY, CDR2 SMNVEV (reference sequence). The junction had 3 bases not matched to a gene; V was cut back by 6 bases and J by 3 bases. The CDR3 loop spans 15 amino acids. The CDR3 reads CASSPTSGRTDTQYF. CDR3 sequence (DNA): TGTGCCAGCAGCCCGACTAGCGGGAGGACAGATACGCAGTATTTT.

There are a few counts of this clonotype. V is TRBV7-6 and J is TRBJ2-5; D possibly corresponds to TRBD2 (7 bases). V lost 11 bases and J 5 bases, leaving 15 bases between the germline ends. CDR1 and CDR2 from the germline V gene are SGHVS and FNYEAQ. There are 12 residues in the CDR3. This CDR3 reads CAGGGGLETQYF. The CDR3 DNA sequence: TGTGCCGGAGGGGGGGGGCTCGAGACCCAGTACTTC.

This clonotype was found a few times. This chain uses TRBV28 with TRBJ1-3; D uncertain. Trimming removed 10 bases at V and 8 bases at J, with 12 bases between. Germline CDR1 and CDR2: MDHEN and SYDVKM. The CDR3 loop spans 11 amino acids. In DNA form, the CDR3 reads TGTGCCACCGATGATGGGGACACCATATATTTT. This translates into CATDDGDTIYF.

This clonotype was observed a handful of times. The chain joins TRBV19 to TRBJ2-7, with D perhaps matching TRBD1 (6 bases). The CDR3 is made up of 14 amino acids. CDR1 LNHDA and CDR2 SQIVND come from the germline V gene (reference sequence). V shed 5 bases and J shed 0 bases, with 11 bases lying between them. CDR3: CASSAGDDSYEQYF. CDR3 DNA: TGTGCCAGTAGTGCAGGGGACGACTCCTACGAGCAGTACTTC.

This clonotype was recorded a few times. This chain joins TRBV27 and TRBJ1-2; 9 bases are shared with TRBD1. CDR1 is MNHEY and CDR2 is SMNVEV in the germline V gene (reference sequence). The junction had 6 bases not matched to a gene; V was cut back by 5 bases and J by 2 bases. The CDR3 is made up of 15 amino acids. The CDR3 here is CASSQGTGLNYGYTF. The CDR3 nucleotides are TGTGCCAGCAGTCAGGGGACAGGGCTGAACTATGGCTACACCTTC.

This clonotype occurred a few times. V and J are TRBV9 and TRBJ2-2, with D tentatively TRBD2 (5 bases). CDR1 is SGDLS, CDR2 YYNGEE, per germline. The CDR3 runs 18 residues. Trimming removed 0 bases at V and 0 bases at J, with 15 bases between. The CDR3 DNA is TGTGCCAGCAGCGTAGATGGACTCCCCCGCGCGAACACCGGGGAGCTGTTTTTT. Residues: CASSVDGLPRANTGELFF.

This clonotype was counted many times. The V gene is TRBV12-3 or TRBV12-4, the J gene TRBJ2-1; D is unclear. The germline V and J ends were trimmed by 2 bases and 7 bases, with 6 bases remaining between them. CDR3 length: 12 amino acids. The CDR3 sequence is CASSLIVNEQFF. The DNA for the CDR3 is TGTGCCAGCAGTTTAATAGTGAATGAGCAGTTCTTC.